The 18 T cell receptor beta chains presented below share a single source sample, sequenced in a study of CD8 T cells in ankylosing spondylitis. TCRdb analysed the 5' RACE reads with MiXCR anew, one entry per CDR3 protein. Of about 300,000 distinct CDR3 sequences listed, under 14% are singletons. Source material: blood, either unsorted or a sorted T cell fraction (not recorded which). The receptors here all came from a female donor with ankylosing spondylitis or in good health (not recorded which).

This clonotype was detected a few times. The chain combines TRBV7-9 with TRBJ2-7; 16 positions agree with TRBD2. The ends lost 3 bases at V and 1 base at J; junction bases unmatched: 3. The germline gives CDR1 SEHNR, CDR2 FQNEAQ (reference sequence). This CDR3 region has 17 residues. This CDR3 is CASSLGLAGGYSYEQYF. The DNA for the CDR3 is TGTGCCAGCAGCTTGGGACTAGCGGGAGGGTATTCCTACGAGCAGTACTTC.

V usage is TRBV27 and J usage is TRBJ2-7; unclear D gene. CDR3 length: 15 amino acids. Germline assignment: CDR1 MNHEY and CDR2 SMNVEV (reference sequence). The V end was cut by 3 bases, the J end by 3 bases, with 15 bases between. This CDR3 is CASSFRQLTNYEQYF. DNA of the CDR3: TGTGCCAGCAGTTTTCGCCAACTTACTAACTACGAGCAGTACTTC.

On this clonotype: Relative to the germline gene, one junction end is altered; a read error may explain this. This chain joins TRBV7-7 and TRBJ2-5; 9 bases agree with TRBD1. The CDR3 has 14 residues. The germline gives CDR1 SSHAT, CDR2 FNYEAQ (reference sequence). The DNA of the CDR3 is TGTGCTAGCAGCCCCGGACAGGGGATCGAGACCCAGTACTTC. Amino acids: CASSPGQGIETQYF.

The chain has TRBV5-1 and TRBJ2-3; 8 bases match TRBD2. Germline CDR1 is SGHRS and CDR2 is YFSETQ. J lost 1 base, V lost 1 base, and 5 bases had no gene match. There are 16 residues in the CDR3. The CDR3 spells CASSLFLSGGTDTQYF. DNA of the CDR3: TGCGCCAGCAGCTTGTTCCTTAGCGGGGGCACAGATACGCAGTATTTT.

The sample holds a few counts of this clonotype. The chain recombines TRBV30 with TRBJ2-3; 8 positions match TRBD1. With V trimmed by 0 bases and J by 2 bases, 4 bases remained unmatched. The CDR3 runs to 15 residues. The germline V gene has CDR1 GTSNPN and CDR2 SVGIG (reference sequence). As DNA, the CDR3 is TGTGCCTGGAGTGTACGCAGGGGGCTCACAGATACGCAGTATTTT. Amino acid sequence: CAWSVRRGLTDTQYF.

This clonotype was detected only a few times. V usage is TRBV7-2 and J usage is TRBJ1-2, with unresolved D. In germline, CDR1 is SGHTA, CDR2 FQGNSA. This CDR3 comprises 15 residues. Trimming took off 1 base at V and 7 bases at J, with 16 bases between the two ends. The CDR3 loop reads CASSLETAPLGGYTF. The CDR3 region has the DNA TGTGCCAGCAGCTTAGAGACCGCCCCCCTGGGTGGCTACACCTTC.

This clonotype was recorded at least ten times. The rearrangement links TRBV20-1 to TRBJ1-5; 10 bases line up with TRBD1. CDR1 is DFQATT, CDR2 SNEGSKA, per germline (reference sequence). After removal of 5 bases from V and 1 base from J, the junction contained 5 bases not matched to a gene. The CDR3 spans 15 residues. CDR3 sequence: CSAGDRGGSNQPQHF. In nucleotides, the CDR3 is TGCAGTGCTGGGGACAGGGGAGGAAGCAATCAGCCCCAGCATTTT.

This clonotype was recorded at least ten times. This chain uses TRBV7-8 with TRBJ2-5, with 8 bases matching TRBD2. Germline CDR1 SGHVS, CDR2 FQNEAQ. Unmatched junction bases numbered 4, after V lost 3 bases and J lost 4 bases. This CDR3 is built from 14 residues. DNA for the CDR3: TGTGCCAGCAGCTTTTTAGCGGGGTTAGAGACCCAGTACTTC. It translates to CASSFLAGLETQYF.

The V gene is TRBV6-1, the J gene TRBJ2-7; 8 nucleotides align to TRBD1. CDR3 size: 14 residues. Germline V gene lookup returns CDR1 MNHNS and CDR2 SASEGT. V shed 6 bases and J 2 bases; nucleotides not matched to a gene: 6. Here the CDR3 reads CASSRDRGAYEQYF. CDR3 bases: TGTGCCAGCAGCCGTGACAGGGGAGCCTACGAGCAGTACTTC.

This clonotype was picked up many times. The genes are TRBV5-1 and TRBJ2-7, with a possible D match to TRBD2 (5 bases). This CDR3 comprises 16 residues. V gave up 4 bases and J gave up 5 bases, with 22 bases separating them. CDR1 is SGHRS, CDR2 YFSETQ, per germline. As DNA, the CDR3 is TGCGCCAGCAGCAACAAAGCGACTAATCACCCCCACGAGCAGTACTTC. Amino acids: CASSNKATNHPHEQYF.

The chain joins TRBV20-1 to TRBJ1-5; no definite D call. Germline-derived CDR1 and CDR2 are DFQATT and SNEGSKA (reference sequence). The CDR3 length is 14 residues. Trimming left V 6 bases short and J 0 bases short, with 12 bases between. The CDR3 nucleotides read TGCAGTGCGCGGACTGAAAATAGCAATCAGCCCCAGCATTTT. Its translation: CSARTENSNQPQHF.

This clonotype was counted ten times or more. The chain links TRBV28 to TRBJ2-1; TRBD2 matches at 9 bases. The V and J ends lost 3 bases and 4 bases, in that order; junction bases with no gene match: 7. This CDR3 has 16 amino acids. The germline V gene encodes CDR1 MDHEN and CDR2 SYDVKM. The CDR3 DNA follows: TGTGCCAGCAGTTTCTACGTAGCGGGGGTATACAATGAGCAGTTCTTC. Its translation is CASSFYVAGVYNEQFF.

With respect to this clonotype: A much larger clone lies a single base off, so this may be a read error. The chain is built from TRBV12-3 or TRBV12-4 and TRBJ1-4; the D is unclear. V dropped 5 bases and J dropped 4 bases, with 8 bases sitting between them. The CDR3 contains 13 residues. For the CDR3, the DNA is TGTGCCAGCAGTAAACAGTTTAATGAAAAACTGTTTTTT. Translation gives CASSKQFNEKLFF.

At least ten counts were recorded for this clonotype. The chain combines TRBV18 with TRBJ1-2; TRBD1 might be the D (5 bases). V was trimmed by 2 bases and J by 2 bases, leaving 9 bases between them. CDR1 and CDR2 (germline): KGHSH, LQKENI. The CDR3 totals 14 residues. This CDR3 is CASSPEGRNYGYTF. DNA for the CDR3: TGTGCCAGCTCACCAGAGGGGAGGAACTATGGCTACACCTTC.

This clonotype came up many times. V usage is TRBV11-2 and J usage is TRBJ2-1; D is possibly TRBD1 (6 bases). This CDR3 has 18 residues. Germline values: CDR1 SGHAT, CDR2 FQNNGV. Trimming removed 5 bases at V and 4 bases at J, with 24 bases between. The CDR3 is CASSRRSLSRDKYNEQFF. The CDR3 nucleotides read TGTGCCAGCAGCCGAAGGTCCCTTTCCCGGGACAAGTACAATGAGCAGTTCTTC.

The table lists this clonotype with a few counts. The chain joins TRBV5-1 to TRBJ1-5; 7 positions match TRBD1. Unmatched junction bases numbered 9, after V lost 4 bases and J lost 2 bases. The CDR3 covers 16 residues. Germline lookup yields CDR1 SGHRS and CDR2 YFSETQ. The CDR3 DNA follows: TGCGCCAGCAGCCCGTACAGGGGTACGGGCAATCAGCCCCAGCATTTT. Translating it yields CASSPYRGTGNQPQHF.

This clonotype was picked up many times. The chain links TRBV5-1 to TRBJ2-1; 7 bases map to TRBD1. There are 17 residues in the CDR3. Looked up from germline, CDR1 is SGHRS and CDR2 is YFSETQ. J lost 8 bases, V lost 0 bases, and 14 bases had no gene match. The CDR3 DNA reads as TGCGCCAGCAGCTTGGGCAACTTCAGGGGGTACGGCGATGAGCAGTTCTTC. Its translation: CASSLGNFRGYGDEQFF.

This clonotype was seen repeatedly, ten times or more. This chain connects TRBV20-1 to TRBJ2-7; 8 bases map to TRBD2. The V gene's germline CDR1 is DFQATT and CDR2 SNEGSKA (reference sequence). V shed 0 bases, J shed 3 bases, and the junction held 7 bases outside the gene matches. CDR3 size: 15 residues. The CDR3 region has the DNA TGCAGTGCTAGAGATCCAGCGGGAGTAAACTACGAGCAGTACTTC. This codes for CSARDPAGVNYEQYF.